Sequencing of this T cell receptor (beta chain) was carried out in a study of fetal regulatory T cell absence and autoimmunity. TCRdb's copy holds only in-frame clones and misses some; the assay was immunoSEQ multiplex PCR. The table records some 87,000 clones, roughly 70% of them present only once. Note on this clone: What it binds is not known.

Study-level points and caveats: In IPEX, the enrichment was taken to support antigen-driven autoimmunity before birth. Oligoclonal TCR enrichment in pancreas over cord blood reached over 90-fold for some clones.

The origin of this receptor is a male donor with IPEX syndrome. The sequenced sample was pancreas tissue.

The CDR3 loop is CASSLGLRNYEQYF. The CDR3, as DNA: TGCGCCAGCAGCCTCGGATTGAGAAACTACGAGCAGTACTTC. V is TRBV4-1 and J is TRBJ2-7; D not resolved. The CDR3 covers 14 residues. V was clipped by 4 bases and J by 3 bases, with 13 bases between them. Germline V gene lookup returns CDR1 MGHRA and CDR2 YSYEKL.